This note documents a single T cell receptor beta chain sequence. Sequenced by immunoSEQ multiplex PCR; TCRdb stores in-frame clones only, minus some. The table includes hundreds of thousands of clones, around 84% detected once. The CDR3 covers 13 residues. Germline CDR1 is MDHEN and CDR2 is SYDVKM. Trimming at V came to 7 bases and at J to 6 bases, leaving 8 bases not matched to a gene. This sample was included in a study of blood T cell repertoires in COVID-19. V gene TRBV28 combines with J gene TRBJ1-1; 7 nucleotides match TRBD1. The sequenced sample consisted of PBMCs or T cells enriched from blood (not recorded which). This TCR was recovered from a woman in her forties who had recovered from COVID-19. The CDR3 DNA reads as TGTGCCAGCACCAAACAGGGGATCGCTGAAGCTTTCTTT. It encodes CASTKQGIAEAFF. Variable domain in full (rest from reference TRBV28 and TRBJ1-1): DVKVTQSSRYLVKRTGEKVFLECVQDMDHENMFWYRQDPGLGLRLIYFSYDVKMKEKGDIPEGYSVSREKKERFSLILESASTNQTSMYLCASTKQGIAEAFFGQGTRLTVV.